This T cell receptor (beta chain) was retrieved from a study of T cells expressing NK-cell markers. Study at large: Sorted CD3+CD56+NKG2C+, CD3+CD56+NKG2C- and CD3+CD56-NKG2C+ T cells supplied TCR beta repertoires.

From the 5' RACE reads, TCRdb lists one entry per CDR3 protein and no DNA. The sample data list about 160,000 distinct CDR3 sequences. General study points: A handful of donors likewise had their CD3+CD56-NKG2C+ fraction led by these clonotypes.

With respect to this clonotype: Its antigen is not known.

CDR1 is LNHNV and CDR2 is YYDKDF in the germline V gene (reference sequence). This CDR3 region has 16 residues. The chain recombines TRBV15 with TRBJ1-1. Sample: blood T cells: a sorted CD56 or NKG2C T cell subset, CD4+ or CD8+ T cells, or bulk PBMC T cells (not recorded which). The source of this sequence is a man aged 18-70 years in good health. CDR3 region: CATSREQGWGNTEAFF.